This paragraph reports one T cell receptor beta chain. Its target is unknown. An input of roughly 0.5 to 1 ug of RNA was subjected to reverse transcription using random hexamers. TCRdb redid the calling of the immunoSEQ multiplex PCR reads with MiXCR, one entry per CDR3 protein. The data hold 150,000 to 200,000 distinct CDR3 sequences, with approximately 94% observed a single time. This entry is derived from a study of CD8 T cells in Susac syndrome. Study-level points and caveats: Acknowledgment was made by the study that its TCR sequencing and HLA analysis involved a relatively small number of individuals.

The ends lost 6 bases at V and 8 bases at J; junction bases unmatched: 7. CDR3 length: 14 residues. Germline V gene data show CDR1 as SGHRS and CDR2 as YFSETQ. This chain joins TRBV5-1 and TRBJ2-3; TRBD1 matches at 12 bases. This TCR was recovered from a human donor with Susac syndrome. Sequences were obtained from CD4+ T cells from PBMCs. The CDR3 reads CASNEGQGAGTQYF. CDR3 coding DNA: TGCGCCAGCAACGAGGGACAGGGGGCTGGTACGCAGTATTTT.